The clone carrying this T cell receptor (beta chain) came up many times. Germline V CDR1 and CDR2: MNHEY, SVGAGI. With 2 bases removed from V and 10 bases from J, the gap between germline ends came to 24 bases. This CDR3 is built from 17 residues. The data stem from a study of T cells in Graves' hyperthyroidism and ophthalmopathy. The TCR beta CDR3 regions underwent amplification using RNA transcripts as the source. With the HTBI primer set, the TCR CDR3 went through a first round of RT-PCR. TCRdb independently ran MiXCR on the multiplex PCR reads; one entry per CDR3 protein. The sample yields about 420,000 distinct CDR3 sequences, about 13% seen once. The source of the PBMCs was around 9 ml of fresh peripheral blood.

The specimen was blood. The source of this sequence is a woman in her late teens or twenties with Graves' hyperthyroidism. This rearrangement joins TRBV6-5 to TRBJ2-1; tentatively, D is TRBD2 (5 bases). CDR3 residues: CASSYVGGPRNTNEQFF. Here the CDR3 DNA reads TGTGCCAGCAGTTACGTGGGCGGGCCAAGAAACACTAACGAGCAGTTCTTC.